This TCR beta chain was sequenced in a study of cytomegalovirus exposure and HLA in healthy donors (dated by TCRdb to about 2017). Context from the whole study: According to an earlier analysis of 450 to 650 of the donors, some 170 million T cells yielded 90 million to 130 million unique TCR beta sequences and approximately 300 Gb of sequence data. Around 300 gigabases of sequencing data and approximately 93 million unique TCR sequences were included in an early release covering several hundred HLA-typed donors. The genetic ancestry cluster associated with self-reported Caucasian donors included over 65% of the roughly 390 genotyped donors. The study aimed to test whether cataloging public T cell receptors could reveal signatures of past pathogen exposure. The study profiled the T cell repertoires of fewer than 850 subjects by immunosequencing and related them to cytomegalovirus serostatus. In addition to the first cohort of around 670 subjects, a separate validation cohort of 120 different subjects was used. To predict cytomegalovirus infection status, the study brought together high-throughput TCR immunosequencing, statistical association of individual TCRs with disease status, and machine learning. A later analysis re-examined previously published TCR beta repertoires from just over 650 donors and added high-resolution HLA genotyping to investigate patterns of TCR occurrence. In the later analysis, no new phenotypic data were used to find candidate immune exposures; instead, reliance was placed on TCR beta sequences and their occurrence across donors. An earlier analysis of some 500 of the donors used high-throughput TCR beta sequencing to judge whether each TCR beta V gene segment behaved as functional or pseudogenic. Donor age, sex, ethnicity and CMV serostatus were collected together with the repertoire data. A later genetic analysis used genome-wide SNP genotypes for about 55% of the 666 donors, treating that subset as a discovery cohort. All discovery cohort repertoires had been generated using a single sequencing platform. Class I and class II HLA loci were covered by the typing at four-digit resolution. The number of typed donors differed by locus: about 620-640 for A, B, C, DRB1 and DQB1; some 500 for DQA1; 606 for DPA1; and 400 to 480 for DPB1. Four or five DR-DQ haplotypes were handled as single units for association and clustering, since linkage in the cohort was strong. On average, about 200,000 unique TCR beta nucleotide sequences were sequenced per donor among 300 to 500 genotyped donors of the cohort, with roughly 18% of those sequences being non-productive. General findings and caveats noted by the study authors: Some IMGT-functional V segments, including TRBV6-2 and TRBV6-3, could not be distinguished by the 87-base-pair reads and were therefore excluded. In a later analysis, HLA-associated TCR beta chains were found to be more clonally expanded and to have lower generation probabilities than equally common non-associated chains. Assigning TCR associations to individual alleles was difficult when HLA alleles, especially DR and DQ, strongly co-occurred. Correlated functional status among segregating V segments might reflect linkage disequilibrium, but an unknown experimental factor could not be ruled out. Most TCR sequences were seen in very few donors, while some public TCRs were found in many individuals. It was suggested by the authors that the approach could potentially be generalized to other disease states and immunological phenotypes. Only TCR beta chains were sequenced in this cohort, and the absence of alpha or paired-chain data limited detectable features. According to a later genetic analysis, donors in an Asian-associated ancestry cluster had fewer N-insertions in productive TCRs than the roughly 660-donor mean. The sequencing pipeline was judged likely to have produced a cluster of highly shared sequence variants as a technical artifact. A later analysis found that TCR association rates varied across HLA loci, with DRB1 alleles showing the most associated TCRs and HLA-C alleles the fewest. The earlier analysis of nearly 600 of the donors excluded 15 to 20 rarely observed V segments, including chromosome 9 orphons, because counts were too low. In an earlier analysis of 450 to 750 of the donors, most TCR beta V segments appeared in productive rearrangements about 90% or about 30% of the time, broadly matching IMGT annotations. In a later analysis, around 15,000 TCR beta sequences were associated with specific HLA alleles at a false discovery rate of 0.05. Presence/absence analyses assumed roughly uniform sequencing depth across donors, an assumption that may not hold. A further reported finding was that TCR beta sequences accurately predicted the HLA-A and HLA-B alleles for most subjects in the first cohort. V-gene and J-gene trimming of TCR beta chains was associated with a missense DCLRE1C variant in a later genetic analysis, and the association was replicated in an independent cohort. Immune exposure information for the cohort was limited to CMV serostatus. Because HLA typing was unavailable for some donors at each locus, only the typed subset was used in association tests. Several of the top co-occurrence clusters appeared to be linked to parvovirus B19, influenza, CMV and Epstein-Barr virus, according to a later analysis. In vitro tests confirmed that three of the cytomegalovirus-associated TCR beta chains recognize cytomegalovirus antigens. According to a later analysis, most CMV-associated TCR beta chains appeared to be HLA-restricted, and the HLA associations seemed to be driven largely by CMV exposure. The study gave a list of more than 150 TCR beta chains associated with cytomegalovirus. Cytomegalovirus status was reported to be diagnosed by the classifier with high specificity and sensitivity in both the original and validation cohorts.

The cohort consisted of 600 to 700 healthy bone marrow donors. All cohort members were sampled while nominally healthy, although unrecorded immune exposures were likely present. The donor tested CMV seropositive, placing the donor among the 250 to 350 seropositive members of the cohort. Every donor gave a peripheral blood sample, and the peripheral blood mononuclear cells from that sample were used for TCR beta sequencing. The Qiagen DNeasy Blood Extraction Kit was used to extract genomic DNA from the blood cell samples. The germline V gene gives CDR1 as MNHEY and CDR2 as SVGAGI. The CDR3 spans 15 residues, from the cysteine through the phenylalanine. The retained sequence is limited to the CDR3, 45 bases, with the frame set at the first base. Trimming accounts for 6 bases at V and 3 bases at J, while the number of junction bases matched to no gene is 11. The receptor library was made with the immunoSEQ multiplex PCR assay. For the multiplex PCR, a mixture combining 60 forward primers for TCR Vbeta segments and 13 reverse primers for TCR Jbeta segments was used. The CDR3 region of rearranged TCR beta genes was amplified from genomic DNA with a multiplex PCR assay. On the Illumina HiSeq System, the amplified TCR beta libraries were sequenced as 87-base-pair reads. The study's processing was this. In a later analysis, tens of millions of unique TCR beta chains were counted across the 666 repertoires, and approximately 11 million of these chains were shared by at least two donors. To remove PCR and sequencing errors, raw reads were error-corrected and collapsed into unique sequences using a nearest-neighbor algorithm that merged closely related sequences. To assign V, D and J gene segments, CDR3 sequences were aligned to IMGT reference sequences. For a sequence to be retained, a match of at least six nucleotides was required to both a V gene segment and a J gene segment. A rearrangement counted as productive if the CDR3 had no stop codons and remained in frame with V and J, and every other rearrangement counted as non-productive. Following IMGT convention, CDR3 was defined as the stretch from the second conserved V-encoded cysteine up to the conserved J-encoded phenylalanine. The earlier analysis of approximately 590 of the donors excluded any sequence lacking an unambiguous match to a single V gene segment. An earlier analysis of a few hundred of the donors called V segments functional above 56.7% productive rearrangements and segregating when the between-donor standard deviation exceeded 5%. A statistical classification framework was built for diagnosing cytomegalovirus status from the catalog of TCR beta chain sequences. In a later analysis, V and J genes were assigned by comparing TCR nucleotide sequences against IMGT/GENE-DB human TR gene sequences. In a later analysis, CDR3 sequences and most-parsimonious VDJ recombination scenarios were assigned using the TCRdist pipeline. A later analysis defined each TCR beta chain by its CDR3 amino acid sequence plus V-gene family, and excluded reads lacking a unique V-gene family. To address suspected cross-contamination and a sequencing artifact, a later analysis removed some 620 highly shared, low-generation-probability nucleotide sequences. In a later analysis, a clonal expansion index for each public chain was calculated from normalized within-repertoire ranks of inferred template counts. A later analysis computed generation probabilities with a VDJ recombination model fitted to out-of-frame rearrangements, and checked the results against IGoR. In a later analysis, hypergeometric tests were used to score TCR-TCR, TCR-HLA and TCR-CMV co-occurrence, with a repertoire-size bias correction applied to TCR pairs. False discovery rates were estimated in a later analysis by permuting HLA or CMV assignments 20 times. In a later analysis, co-occurring TCRs were grouped using DBSCAN, and TCRdist sequence similarity was added for clustering within HLA-allele-positive subsets. Repertoires with fewer than 30,000 or more than 120,000 public chains were left out of co-occurrence clustering, as were about 5 repertoires with anomalous nucleotide sharing. TCRdb holds this immuneACCESS table with in-frame rearrangements only. Some clones are missing; in checked studies, unresolved V genes explain under half, and the rest has no known cause. V and J calls plus clone size are reproduced from that table; the DNA served to infer D and trimming. This sample is represented by approximately 150,000 clones; roughly 68% of them were singletons. 10% of the sample comes from the top ten.

This clone was recorded only once. It lacks a known antigen. Base qualities were left out, and no much larger clone turns up one base away. This receptor chain uses TRBV6-5 and TRBJ2-7, and 7 junction bases match TRBD1. Sequenced input: PBMCs. This sequence was found in a young man in good health and CMV-seropositive. Here the CDR3 is given as CASSPTGANYYEQYF. The DNA sequence is TGTGCCAGCAGCCCAACAGGGGCCAACTACTACGAGCAGTACTTC.